One and the same sample provided the 8 T cell receptor beta chains below, sequenced in a study of vaccination and CD4 T cells after COVID-19. These TCRs are of unknown antigen specificity. Oncomine TCR Beta short-read sequencing was applied to DNA from cultured CD4+ T cells. TCRdb used MiXCR to reprocess the PCR reads, holding one entry per CDR3 protein. The data show fewer than 5,500 distinct CDR3 sequences, approximately 22% seen once. Regarding treatment: roughly 11-day PBMC culture with coronavirus spike peptide pools or control peptides (ViraFEST assay). The sample consisted of CD4+ T cells from blood, cultured in vitro. Source of these receptors: a human donor who had recovered from COVID-19.

The rearrangement uses TRBV3-1 and TRBJ2-7; D uncertain. Germline CDR1 and CDR2: LGHDT and YNNKEL (reference sequence). The CDR3 covers 15 residues. V was shortened by 3 bases and J by 3 bases, with 15 bases between the two germline ends. CDR3 bases: TGTGCCAGCAGCCATATTGGCGCCGGGTACTACGAGCAGTACTTC. This translates into CASSHIGAGYYEQYF.

This clonotype came up a few times. The chain uses TRBV12-3 or TRBV12-4 and TRBJ1-1; TRBD1 might be the D (6 bases). The CDR3 consists of 15 residues. Deletions cut 0 bases from V and 1 base from J, with 9 bases between. CDR3 sequence: CASSLAGRGNTEAFF. The CDR3 DNA follows: TGTGCCAGCAGTTTAGCAGGCAGGGGGAACACTGAAGCTTTCTTT.

The J gene is TRBJ1-2, the V gene TRBV18, with 7 bases aligning to TRBD1. The CDR3 spans 13 residues. J lost 3 bases, V lost 3 bases, and 1 base had no gene match. CDR1 and CDR2 (germline): KGHSH, LQKENI. The CDR3: CASSPGTDYGYTF. Here the CDR3 DNA reads TGTGCCAGCTCACCCGGGACAGACTATGGCTACACCTTC.

Note on this clonotype: One end of the junction varies from germline; a read error may be responsible. The gene calls are TRBV11-2 and TRBJ1-4; TRBD1 agrees at 9 bases. The CDR3 covers 16 residues. CDR1 and CDR2 (germline): SGHAT, FQNNGV. CDR3 amino acids: CASSWGGTGPNERLFF. The CDR3 DNA sequence: TGTGCCAGCAGCTGGGGCGGGACAGGGCCTAATGAAAGACTGTTTTTT.

This clonotype is medium-sized within its sample. V is TRBV20-1 and J is TRBJ2-3; TRBD2 matches 14 bases. CDR1 is DFQATT and CDR2 is SNEGSKA in the germline V gene (reference sequence). J was trimmed by 2 bases and V by 5 bases; bases with no gene match: 3. CDR3 length equals 15 residues. CDR3 DNA: TGCAGTGCTTCGGGACTAGCGGGGGTCACAGATACGCAGTATTTT. Translating it yields CSASGLAGVTDTQYF.

This clonotype came up a few times. The CDR3, as DNA: TGTGCCTGGACAGTTAAGGGGGGGACGGAGACCCAGTACTTC. This translates into CAWTVKGGTETQYF. V gene TRBV30 combines with J gene TRBJ2-5; D is perhaps TRBD2 (7 bases). The CDR3 length is 14 residues. From germline, CDR1 is GTSNPN and CDR2 SVGIG (reference sequence). Trimming stripped 4 bases from V and 5 bases from J, with 17 bases between.

The V call is TRBV9, the J call TRBJ1-1; D is unclear. With 4 bases removed from V and 4 bases from J, the gap between germline ends came to 14 bases. CDR1 is SGDLS and CDR2 is YYNGEE in the germline V gene. The CDR3 extends over 14 amino acids. CDR3 sequence reads: CASSYTDWGTEAFF. As DNA, the CDR3 is TGTGCCAGCAGCTATACTGATTGGGGCACTGAAGCTTTCTTT.

This chain uses TRBV12-5 with TRBJ2-3; 9 bases agree with TRBD1. The CDR3 runs 15 residues. The V gene's germline CDR1 is LGHNT and CDR2 FRNRAP. Trimming at V came to 2 bases and at J to 4 bases, leaving 4 bases not matched to a gene. Here the CDR3 DNA reads TGTGCTAGTGGTTTGTCGGGACAGGGTTCAGATACGCAGTATTTT. Encoded protein: CASGLSGQGSDTQYF.